This is a list of T cell receptor beta chains from one sample in a study of OX40 agonist ivuxolimab in advanced cancers. Measured with immunoSEQ multiplex PCR; TCRdb has only the in-frame clones, and not every one. The repertoire holds 81,000 or so clones, with around 93% as singletons. This sample comprised CD4+ or CD8+ T cells sorted from blood, obtained in a trial of the OX40 agonist ivuxolimab. The receptors originated from an adult with an advanced solid tumor such as melanoma, head and neck, liver or kidney cancer. The CDR3 runs from the conserved cysteine through the conserved F or W. The D gene is left open where the match is weak. Where a row states a size, it is once, few, many or the class of an expanded clone; other rows omit it.

TRBJ1-1,TRBV4-1,.,.,TGCGCCAGCAGCCAAGGTATCGGGGACTGGCCGGCTTTCTTT,CASSQGIGDWPAFF
TRBJ2-3,TRBV7-9,.,.,TGTGCCAGCAGCCCCCGGGACTCTCGCACAGATACGCAGTATTTT,CASSPRDSRTDTQYF
TRBJ2-1,TRBV19,.,.,TGTGCCAGTAGTTTATCAGGTGGCGCCTACAATGAGCAGTTCTTC,CASSLSGGAYNEQFF
TRBJ2-2,TRBV7-6,TRBD2,once,TGTGCCAGCAGCGACCGTCTAGCGGGGCACACCGGGGAGCTGTTTTTT,CASSDRLAGHTGELFF
TRBJ1-1,TRBV6-5,.,.,TGTGCCAGCAGTACCCTGGGGGGGGCAGGCACTGAAGCTTTCTTT,CASSTLGGAGTEAFF
TRBJ2-7,TRBV11-2,.,.,TGTGCCAGCAGCTTAGAGGTGCACTTCGAGCAGTACTTC,CASSLEVHFEQYF
TRBJ2-7,TRBV4-3,.,.,TGCGCCAGCAGCCCCGGGCGGATCTCCTACGAGCAGTACTTC,CASSPGRISYEQYF
TRBJ2-1,TRBV4-1,TRBD2,.,TGCGCCAGCAGCCAACGACTAGCGGGAATCGGGAATGAGCAGTTCTTC,CASSQRLAGIGNEQFF
TRBJ2-1,TRBV19,.,.,TGTGCCAGTAGTATAGGGGCCCTTTTGGAGCAGTTCTTC,CASSIGALLEQFF
TRBJ2-7,TRBV11-2,.,.,TGTGCCAGCAGCTTAGTGTCCGACACCTACGAGCAGTACTTC,CASSLVSDTYEQYF
TRBJ2-7,TRBV6-5,.,once,TGTGCCAGCAGTTATGGGGGGACACCCTACGAGCAGTACTTC,CASSYGGTPYEQYF
TRBJ2-1,TRBV21-1,.,.,TGTGCCAGCAACCCGCCGTCTAGCGGGAGGGACCCCCCGCAGTTCTTC,CASNPPSSGRDPPQFF
TRBJ2-7,TRBV6-5,.,.,TGTGCCAGCAGTTACGACCCAGGAGGAGTCCCCTACGAGCAGTACTTC,CASSYDPGGVPYEQYF
TRBJ1-1,TRBV4-1,.,once,TGCGCCAGCAGCCAACTTAAGGGCCTTTATGAAGCTTTCTTT,CASSQLKGLYEAFF
TRBJ1-2,TRBV5-6,.,.,TGTGCCAGCAGCTTGGCCAAAAGGAGCAGGTTCGGCTACACCTTC,CASSLAKRSRFGYTF
TRBJ1-1,TRBV29-1,.,.,TGCAGCGTTGTAGCCCGGGGAACTGAAGCTTTCTTT,CSVVARGTEAFF
TRBJ2-5,TRBV15,.,.,TGTGCCACCAGCAGTAGAAACAGGGTAATCCAAGAGACCCAGTACTTC,CATSSRNRVIQETQYF
TRBJ2-7,TRBV7-2,TRBD2,once,TGTGCCAGCAGCTCGTGGACTAGCGGGAGGGCCTGGTTTACCTACGAGCAGTACTTC,CASSSWTSGRAWFTYEQYF
TRBJ2-6,TRBV6-1,.,.,TGTGCCAGCAGTGAAAACTCTGGGGCCAACGTCCTGACTTTC,CASSENSGANVLTF
TRBJ1-2,TRBV7-9,.,.,TGTGCCAGCAGCTTAATGAGTGGAGGGGCCCCTTTTGACTATGGCTACACCTTC,CASSLMSGGAPFDYGYTF
TRBJ1-2,TRBV6-5,TRBD1,.,TGTGCCAGCAGTTATACGCCCGACAGGGTTGATGGCTACACCTTC,CASSYTPDRVDGYTF
TRBJ2-1,TRBV19,.,.,TGTGCCAGTAGTCCGAGTTGGGGGATCAATGAGCAGTTCTTC,CASSPSWGINEQFF
TRBJ1-2,TRBV27,TRBD1,.,TGTGCCAGCAGTTTTGCGCGACTCGGGACAGGATATGGCTACACCTTC,CASSFARLGTGYGYTF
TRBJ1-4,TRBV27,TRBD1,.,TGTGCCAGCAGCCCATACGCTCTGGAATACCCCGGGACAGGGGGGTATAGACTGTTTTTT,CASSPYALEYPGTGGYRLFF
TRBJ2-1,TRBV14,.,.,TGTGCCAGCAGCCAAGAACTGAGGGGGGCCGAGCAGTTCTTC,CASSQELRGAEQFF
TRBJ2-7,TRBV27,.,.,TGTGCCAGCAGTAAAGGGGCCGGGGATTACTACGAGCAGTACTTC,CASSKGAGDYYEQYF
TRBJ2-7,TRBV9,TRBD2,.,TGTGCCAGCAGCCCTACTAGCGGGCCAAGCTCCTACGAGCAGTACTTC,CASSPTSGPSSYEQYF
TRBJ2-7,TRBV4-3,.,.,TGCGCCAGCAGCCAAGGTCTCAGGTCCTACGAGCAGTACTTC,CASSQGLRSYEQYF
TRBJ1-1,TRBV9,.,.,TGTGCCAGCAGCGTCGCAGGCCGGGCGACTGAAGCTTTCTTT,CASSVAGRATEAFF
TRBJ2-1,TRBV6-6,.,.,TGTGCCAGCAGTTTCCTTAAGGTGAATGAGCAGTTCTTC,CASSFLKVNEQFF
TRBJ1-2,TRBV19,.,.,TGTGCCAGTAGTTCCAGCGCCCCCGGACGGGACTATGGCTACACCTTC,CASSSSAPGRDYGYTF
TRBJ1-1,TRBV5-1,.,.,TGCGCCAGCAGCTTGGACGGGGTCTTGAACACTGAAGCTTTCTTT,CASSLDGVLNTEAFF
TRBJ2-3,TRBV27,.,.,TGTGCCAGCAGTCGACAGTGGGGGTCGGCTAGCACAGATACGCAGTATTTT,CASSRQWGSASTDTQYF
TRBJ2-7,TRBV11-2,.,.,TGTGCCAGCAGCTTAGCCCCCTACGAGCAGTACTTC,CASSLAPYEQYF
TRBJ2-1,TRBV5-1,.,.,TGCGCCAGCAGCCCCGGGGCAGGGGAAAGGAATGAGCAGTTCTTC,CASSPGAGERNEQFF
TRBJ2-7,TRBV27,.,.,TGTGCCATCATGACAGGCACCTACGAGCAGTACTTC,CAIMTGTYEQYF
TRBJ2-5,TRBV10-2,.,.,TGCGCCAGCCGCGGGCTAGCTACCGTGGAGACCCAGTACTTC,CASRGLATVETQYF
TRBJ2-7,TRBV19,.,once,TGTGCCAGTAGTTCTAGACACGGGCCGTACGAGCAGTACTTC,CASSSRHGPYEQYF
TRBJ2-5,TRBV27,TRBD1,.,TGTGCCAGCAGTCCCCCGGACAGGGGGGGAGAGACCCAGTACTTC,CASSPPDRGGETQYF
TRBJ2-1,TRBV25-1,TRBD2,.,TGTGCCAGCAGAGGGGCTAGCGGGGACTTCTACAATGAGCAGTTCTTC,CASRGASGDFYNEQFF
TRBJ2-1,TRBV19,.,.,TGTGCCAGTAGTATTGTGACAACAGGGAGCTCCTACAATGAGCAGTTCTTC,CASSIVTTGSSYNEQFF
TRBJ1-1,TRBV27,.,.,TGTGCCAGCAGAACCAAAGGGGCCGGGGCTTTCTTT,CASRTKGAGAFF
TRBJ1-1,TRBV27,.,few,TGTGCCAGCAGTTTATCCCCCGACACGGCAGAAGCTTTCTTT,CASSLSPDTAEAFF
TRBJ2-1,TRBV4-1,.,.,TGCGCCAGCAGCCTCCTGGAGGGGTCTTACAATGAGCAGTTCTTC,CASSLLEGSYNEQFF
TRBJ1-1,TRBV29-1,TRBD1,.,TGCAGCGTTGAAGATCTGGGACGGGGCGGACAGGCTACGAACACTGAAGCTTTCTTT,CSVEDLGRGGQATNTEAFF
TRBJ1-6,TRBV5-8,.,.,TGTGCCAGCAGCTCACCATTTGACCCCGGACCGTCACCCCTCCACTTT,CASSSPFDPGPSPLHF
TRBJ2-5,TRBV18,TRBD1,.,TGTGCCAGCTCACCTCCGGGACAGGTGGACCAAGAGACCCAGTACTTC,CASSPPGQVDQETQYF
TRBJ1-4,TRBV19,TRBD1,.,TGTGCCAGTAGTCCCCGGACAGGGAATGAAAAACTGTTTTTT,CASSPRTGNEKLFF
TRBJ2-7,TRBV19,TRBD2,.,TGTGCCAGTAGCACACTAGCGGGGGGGTACTACGAGCAGTACTTC,CASSTLAGGYYEQYF
TRBJ1-5,TRBV5-4,.,.,TGTGCCAGCAGCTTGGACGGGGGGACTCAGCCCCAGCATTTT,CASSLDGGTQPQHF
TRBJ1-4,TRBV29-1,.,.,TGCAGCGTCCGGGCCGAGGGACTGTTTTTT,CSVRAEGLFF
TRBJ2-1,TRBV28,.,.,TGTGCCAGCAGTCCCACCGGGACCTACAATGAGCAGTTCTTC,CASSPTGTYNEQFF
TRBJ2-3,TRBV4-1,TRBD2,.,TGCGCCAGCAGCCAAGGGGGGACTAGCGGGGTAATCACAGATACGCAGTATTTT,CASSQGGTSGVITDTQYF
TRBJ2-1,TRBV4-3,.,.,TGCGCCAGCAGCCAAGCGATACTACAATATACCTACAATGAGCAGTTCTTC,CASSQAILQYTYNEQFF
TRBJ1-1,TRBV6-5,.,once,TGTGCCAGCAGTTACCGTTCAGGGACCACTGAAGCTTTCTTT,CASSYRSGTTEAFF